The text below deals with one TCR beta chain. This sample is part of a study of CD8+CD57+ T cells in acquired aplastic anemia. As for the study in general: The study obtained an average of around 3.4 ug of DNA from sorted CD4+ and CD8+ cells.

The CDR3 spans 15 residues. V dropped 6 bases and J dropped 3 bases, with 15 bases sitting between them. CDR1 is ENHRY, CDR2 SYGVKD, per germline. Patients selected for sequencing had displayed CD8+CD57+ cell expansion by flow cytometry. The use of genomic DNA as template underpinned the TCR beta VDJ and CDR3 profiling. TCRdb re-analysed the reads in MiXCR, keeping a single row per CDR3 protein. Of 200,000 to 250,000 distinct CDR3 sequences in the sample, 60% to 80% were seen once. The sequence was collected from a human donor with aplastic anemia. This chain connects TRBV10-3 to TRBJ2-1; a possible D gene is TRBD1 (6 bases). Sequenced material: sorted CD4+, CD8+, or CD8+CD57+ T cells (not recorded which) from PBMCs. CDR3 region: CAIRSPGQDYNEQFF. The CDR3 bases are TGTGCCATCAGATCTCCGGGACAAGACTACAATGAGCAGTTCTTC.